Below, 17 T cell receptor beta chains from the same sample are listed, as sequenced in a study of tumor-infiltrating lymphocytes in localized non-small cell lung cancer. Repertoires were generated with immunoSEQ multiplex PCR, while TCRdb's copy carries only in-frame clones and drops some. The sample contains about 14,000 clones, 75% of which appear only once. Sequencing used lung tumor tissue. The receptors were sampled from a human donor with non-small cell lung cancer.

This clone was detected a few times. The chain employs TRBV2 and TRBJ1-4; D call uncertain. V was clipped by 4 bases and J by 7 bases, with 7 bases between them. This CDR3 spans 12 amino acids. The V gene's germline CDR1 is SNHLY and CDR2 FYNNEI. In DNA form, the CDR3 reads TGTGCCAGCAGTGGGGTCCCTGAAAAACTGTTTTTT. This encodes CASSGVPEKLFF.

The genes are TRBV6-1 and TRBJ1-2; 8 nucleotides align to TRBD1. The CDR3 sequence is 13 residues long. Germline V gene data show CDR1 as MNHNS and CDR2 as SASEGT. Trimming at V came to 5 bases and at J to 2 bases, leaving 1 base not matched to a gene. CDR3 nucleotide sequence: TGTGCCAGCAGTCGGGACAGGAACTATGGCTACACCTTC. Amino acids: CASSRDRNYGYTF.

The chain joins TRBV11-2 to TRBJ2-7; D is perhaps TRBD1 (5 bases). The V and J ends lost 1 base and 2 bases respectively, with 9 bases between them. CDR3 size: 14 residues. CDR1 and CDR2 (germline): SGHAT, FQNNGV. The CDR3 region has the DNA TGTGCCAGCAGCTTAGGGGGCGGACCCTACGAGCAGTACTTC. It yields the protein CASSLGGGPYEQYF. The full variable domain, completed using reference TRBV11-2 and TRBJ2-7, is EAGVAQSPRYKIIEKRQSVAFWCNPISGHATLYWYQQILGQGPKLLIQFQNNGVVDDSQLPKDRFSAERLKGVDSTLKIQPAKLEDSAVYLCASSLGGGPYEQYFGPGTRLTVT.

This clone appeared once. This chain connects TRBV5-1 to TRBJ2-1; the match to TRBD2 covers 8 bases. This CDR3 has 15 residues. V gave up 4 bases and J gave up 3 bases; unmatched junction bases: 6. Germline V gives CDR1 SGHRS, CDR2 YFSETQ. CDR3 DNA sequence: TGCGCCAGCAGCCCGGGACTAGGGGTCTACAATGAGCAGTTCTTC. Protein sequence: CASSPGLGVYNEQFF. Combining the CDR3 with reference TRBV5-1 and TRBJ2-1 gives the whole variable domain KAGVTQTPRYLIKTRGQQVTLSCSPISGHRSVSWYQQTPGQGLQFLFEYFSETQRNKGNFPGRFSGRQFSNSRSEMNVSTLELGDSALYLCASSPGLGVYNEQFFGPGTRLTVL.

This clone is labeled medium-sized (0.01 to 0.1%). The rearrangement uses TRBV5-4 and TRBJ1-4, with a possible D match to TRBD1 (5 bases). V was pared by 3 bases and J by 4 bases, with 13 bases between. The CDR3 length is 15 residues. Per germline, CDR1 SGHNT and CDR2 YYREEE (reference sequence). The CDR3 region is CASSSEWQGNEKLFF. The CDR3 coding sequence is TGTGCCAGCAGCTCGGAATGGCAGGGTAATGAAAAACTGTTTTTT.

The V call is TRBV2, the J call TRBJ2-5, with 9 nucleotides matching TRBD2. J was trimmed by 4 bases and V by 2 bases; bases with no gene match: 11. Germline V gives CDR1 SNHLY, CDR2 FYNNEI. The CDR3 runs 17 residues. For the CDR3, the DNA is TGTGCCAGCAGTGAAATTGGCGCGGGGGGGCTAGGAGAGACCCAGTACTTC. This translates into CASSEIGAGGLGETQYF.

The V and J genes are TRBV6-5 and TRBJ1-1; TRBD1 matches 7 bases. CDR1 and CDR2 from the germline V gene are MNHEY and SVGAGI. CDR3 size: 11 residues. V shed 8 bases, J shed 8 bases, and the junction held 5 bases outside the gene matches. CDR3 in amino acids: CASLGGREAFF. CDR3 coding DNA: TGTGCCAGCCTAGGGGGCCGCGAAGCTTTCTTT.

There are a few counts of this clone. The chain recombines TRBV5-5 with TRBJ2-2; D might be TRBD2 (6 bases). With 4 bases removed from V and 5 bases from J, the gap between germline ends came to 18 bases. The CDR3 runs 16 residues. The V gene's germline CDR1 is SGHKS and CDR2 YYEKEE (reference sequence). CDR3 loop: CASSARRDSGTGELFF. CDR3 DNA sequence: TGTGCCAGCAGCGCACGAAGGGACTCTGGGACCGGGGAGCTGTTTTTT.

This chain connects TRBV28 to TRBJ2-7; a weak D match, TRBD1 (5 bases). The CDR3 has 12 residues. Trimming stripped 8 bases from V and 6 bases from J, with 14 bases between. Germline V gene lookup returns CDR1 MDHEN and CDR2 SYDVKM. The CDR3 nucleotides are TGTGCCAGCGGACCAAGGGGTCCCGAGCAGTACTTC. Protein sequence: CASGPRGPEQYF.

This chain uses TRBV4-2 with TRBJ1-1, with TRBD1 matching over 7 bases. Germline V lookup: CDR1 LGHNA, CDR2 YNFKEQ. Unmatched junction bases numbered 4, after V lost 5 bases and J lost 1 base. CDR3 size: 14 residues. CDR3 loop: CASSYRDRNTEAFF. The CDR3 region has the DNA TGTGCCAGCAGCTACCGGGACAGGAACACTGAAGCTTTCTTT.

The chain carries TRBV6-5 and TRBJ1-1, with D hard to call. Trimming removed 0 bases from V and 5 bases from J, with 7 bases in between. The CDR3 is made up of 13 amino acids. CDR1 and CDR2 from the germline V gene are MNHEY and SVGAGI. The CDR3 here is CASSYSGRTEAFF. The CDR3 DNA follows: TGTGCCAGCAGTTACTCCGGGAGAACTGAAGCTTTCTTT.

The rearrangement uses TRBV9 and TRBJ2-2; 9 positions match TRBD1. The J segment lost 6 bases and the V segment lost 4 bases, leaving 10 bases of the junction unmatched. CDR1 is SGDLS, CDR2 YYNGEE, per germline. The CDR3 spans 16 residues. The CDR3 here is CASSPGTGSRPGELFF. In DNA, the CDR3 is TGTGCCAGCAGCCCTGGGACAGGGTCTAGGCCCGGGGAGCTGTTTTTT.

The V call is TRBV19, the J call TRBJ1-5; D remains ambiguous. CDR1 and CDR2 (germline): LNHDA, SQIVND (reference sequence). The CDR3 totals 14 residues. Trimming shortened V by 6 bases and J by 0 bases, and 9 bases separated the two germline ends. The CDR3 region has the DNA TGTGCCAGTAGGGACCCGTATAGCAATCAGCCCCAGCATTTT. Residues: CASRDPYSNQPQHF.

The chain's CDR3 is CASSVVTSRAGELFF. The CDR3 DNA reads as TGTGCCAGCAGTGTTGTGACTAGTAGGGCCGGGGAGCTGTTTTTT. This chain joins TRBV2 and TRBJ2-2, with D possibly matching TRBD2 (6 bases). The V end lost 4 bases, the J end lost 6 bases, and 15 bases lay between the germline ends. Germline CDR1 SNHLY, CDR2 FYNNEI. This CDR3 contains 15 residues.

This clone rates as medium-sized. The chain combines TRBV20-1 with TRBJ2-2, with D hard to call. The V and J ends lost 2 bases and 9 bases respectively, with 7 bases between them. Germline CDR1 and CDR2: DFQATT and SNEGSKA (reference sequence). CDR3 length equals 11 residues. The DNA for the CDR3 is TGCAGTGCTAGATCGCTACGGGAGCTGTTTTTT. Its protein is CSARSLRELFF.

CDR3 amino acids: CSVEQALTYEQYF. For the CDR3, the DNA is TGCAGCGTTGAACAAGCGCTCACCTACGAGCAGTACTTC. The genes are TRBV29-1 and TRBJ2-7; D unresolved. The CDR3 length is 13 residues. The V gene lost 2 bases and the J gene lost 2 bases, with 10 bases spanning the gap. The germline V gene encodes CDR1 SQVTM and CDR2 ANQGSEA.

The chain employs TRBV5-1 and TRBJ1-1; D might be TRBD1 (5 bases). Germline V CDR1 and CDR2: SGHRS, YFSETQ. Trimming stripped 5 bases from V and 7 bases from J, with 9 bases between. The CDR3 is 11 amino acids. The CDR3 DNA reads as TGCGCCAGCAGACTAGACAGTGAAGCTTTCTTT. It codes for CASRLDSEAFF.